Listed below are T cell receptor beta chains from one sample, sequenced in a study of T cells in Graves' hyperthyroidism and ophthalmopathy. From the multiplex PCR reads, TCRdb called clonotypes with MiXCR, one entry per CDR3 protein. The table records over 700,000 distinct CDR3 sequences, roughly 20% of them present only once. Sequencing was carried out using blood. The source of these receptors is a woman aged 50 to 65 with Graves' hyperthyroidism that later progressed to Graves' ophthalmopathy. CDR3s include the opening cysteine and the closing phenylalanine or tryptophan. Fields, in order: V gene, J gene, CDR3 protein.

TRBV14	TRBJ1-2	CASSEQGDYGYTF
TRBV20-1	TRBJ1-1	CSTHNPGQLNTEAFF
TRBV12-3/TRBV12-4	TRBJ1-6	CASSSIWDLTPLHF
TRBV6-5	TRBJ2-6	CASSYSQGLGANVLTF
TRBV7-3	TRBJ1-5	CASSLGYDRGKNQPQHF
TRBV7-2	TRBJ2-5	CASSVQVRETQYF
TRBV6-6	TRBJ2-5	CASSYVAAQETQYF
TRBV6-1	TRBJ1-6	CASSKSGTLDSPLHF
TRBV9	TRBJ2-7	CASSALTGSGEQYF
TRBV12-3/TRBV12-4	TRBJ1-1	CASSDTGSRRTEAFF
TRBV11-2	TRBJ2-5	CASSFPGTETQYF
TRBV29-1	TRBJ2-2	CSVLQGENTGELFF
TRBV6-5	TRBJ2-2	CASSYSVGPNTGELFF
TRBV7-3	TRBJ1-2	CASSLCRLNYGYTF
TRBV5-1	TRBJ2-3	CASSLGGSGGWGTDTQYF
TRBV4-1	TRBJ2-6	CASSQSSGGTSGANVLTF
TRBV20-1	TRBJ2-3	CSATLSNDPTDTQYF
TRBV9	TRBJ1-2	CASSPRTGGGGGYTF
TRBV24-1	TRBJ2-7	CATSPNDRGAHEQYF
TRBV20-1	TRBJ1-5	CSAVGVGQPQHF
TRBV2	TRBJ1-2	CASSGTGGVYGYTF
TRBV20-1	TRBJ2-2	CSARDLGANTGELFF
TRBV3-1	TRBJ1-1	CASSPGQGADTEAFF
TRBV6-1	TRBJ2-3	CASSYVAGATDTQYF
TRBV11-2	TRBJ1-1	CASSLQGSHTEAFF
TRBV2	TRBJ2-5	CASTHTRSAQETQYF